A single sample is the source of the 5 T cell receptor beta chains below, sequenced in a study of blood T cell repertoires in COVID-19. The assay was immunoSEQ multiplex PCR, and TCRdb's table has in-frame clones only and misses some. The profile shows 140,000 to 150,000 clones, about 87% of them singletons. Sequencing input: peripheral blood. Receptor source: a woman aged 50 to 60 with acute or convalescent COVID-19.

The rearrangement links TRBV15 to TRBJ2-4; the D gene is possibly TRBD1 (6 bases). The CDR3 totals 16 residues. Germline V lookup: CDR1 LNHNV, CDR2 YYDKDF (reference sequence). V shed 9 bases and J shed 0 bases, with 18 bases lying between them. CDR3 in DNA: TGTGCCACGGGGCCCGGACAGCACTTAGCCAAAAACATTCAGTACTTC. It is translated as CATGPGQHLAKNIQYF. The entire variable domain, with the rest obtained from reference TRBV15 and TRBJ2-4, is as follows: DAMVIQNPRYQVTQFGKPVTLSCSQTLNHNVMYWYQQKSSQAPKLLFHYYDKDFNNEADTPDNFQSRRPNTSFCFLDIRSPGLGDTAMYLCATGPGQHLAKNIQYFGAGTRLSVL.

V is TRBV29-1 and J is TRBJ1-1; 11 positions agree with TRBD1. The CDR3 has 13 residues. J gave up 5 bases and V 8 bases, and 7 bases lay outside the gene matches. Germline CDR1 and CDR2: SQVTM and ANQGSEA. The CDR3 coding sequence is TGCAGCACTGGACAGGGGGCGAGTACTGAAGCTTTCTTT. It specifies CSTGQGASTEAFF.

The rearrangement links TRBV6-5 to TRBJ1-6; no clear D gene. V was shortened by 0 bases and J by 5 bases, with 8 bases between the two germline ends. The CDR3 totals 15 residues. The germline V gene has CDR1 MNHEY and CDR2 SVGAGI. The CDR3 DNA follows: TGTGCCAGCAGTTACTCGCGGAGAGATAATTCACCCCTCCACTTT. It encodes CASSYSRRDNSPLHF.

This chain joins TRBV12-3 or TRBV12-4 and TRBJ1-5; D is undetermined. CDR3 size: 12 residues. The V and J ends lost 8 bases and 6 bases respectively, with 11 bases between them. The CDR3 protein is CASVRPGQPQHF. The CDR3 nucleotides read TGTGCCAGCGTGCGGCCGGGTCAGCCCCAGCATTTT.

CDR3 in DNA: TGTGCCACCAGCAGAGAGGGGCCCGGGAGTGAAGCTTTCTTT. Protein: CATSREGPGSEAFF. The rearrangement links TRBV15 to TRBJ1-1; maybe TRBD1 (5 bases). The CDR3 covers 14 residues. Germline V gene lookup returns CDR1 LNHNV and CDR2 YYDKDF (reference sequence). The germline V and J ends were trimmed by 0 bases and 7 bases, with 12 bases remaining between them.